This T cell receptor beta chain was observed in a study of naive and memory T cell subsets. This clonotype was picked up a small number of times. The antigen is not known. CD4 T cells were positively selected, then CD8 T cells from the CD4-negative fraction. Cells stained for CD3, CD4, CD8, CD45RA, CD27 and viability were sorted into four CD45RA/CD27 subsets. Findings of the study overall: TCR counts from RNA may reflect activation-linked expression changes. In CD4 and CD8 cells, diversity dropped from naive through EMRA. Possibly reflecting memory cells re-expressing CD45RA, a few larger clonotypes occurred in naive repertoires, especially CD8.

This CDR3 has 15 amino acids. V gave up 4 bases and J gave up 3 bases, with 14 bases separating them. CDR1 and CDR2 from the germline V gene are MDHEN and SYDVKM. Two oligonucleotides, mixed equimolar, formed the beta constant-region primer covering TRBC1 and TRBC2. Four rounds of PCR amplified the ligated cDNA using nested alpha and beta constant-region primers plus SP2. In TCRdb, the UMI-ligation and nested PCR reads were re-called with MiXCR into one record per CDR3 protein. The table includes over 90,000 distinct CDR3 sequences, approximately 11% detected once. Material: naive CD4+ T cells from blood. The source of this sequence is a human donor in good health. The chain carries TRBV28 and TRBJ2-3; possible D gene TRBD2, 6 bases. The CDR3 bases are TGTGCCAGCAGTTCCCCCTCTGCGGGAACAGATACGCAGTATTTT. As protein: CASSSPSAGTDTQYF.